This record looks at one T cell receptor beta chain sequence and its context. These data belong to a study of T cells in Graves' hyperthyroidism and ophthalmopathy. CDR1 is LNHNV and CDR2 is YYDKDF in the germline V gene (reference sequence). CDR3 length: 13 residues. Between the trimmed V and J ends, which lost 6 bases and 5 bases, there was a span of 11 bases. Amplification targeted TCR beta CDR3 regions from RNA transcripts. Initially, a first-round RT-PCR of the TCR CDR3 employed the HTBI primer set. TCRdb analysed the multiplex PCR reads with MiXCR anew, one entry per CDR3 protein. This table has 500,000 to 800,000 distinct CDR3 sequences, roughly 45% appearing once.

The chain carries TRBV15 and TRBJ2-1; D may be TRBD2 (6 bases). This clonotype originated in an adult man with Graves' disease, either hyperthyroidism or ophthalmopathy (not recorded which). The sample was peripheral blood or thyroid tissue (not recorded which). The CDR3 sequence: CATRLDYNNEQFF. CDR3 sequence (DNA): TGTGCCACCAGACTGGACTACAACAATGAGCAGTTCTTC.